A selection of T cell receptor beta chains follows, all from one sample in a study of metastatic and nonmetastatic thyroid tumors. TCRdb redid the clone calls on the PCR reads using MiXCR. This table has 20,000 to 25,000 clones, about a tenth appearing once. The sample taken for sequencing was blood. The receptors were gathered from a female donor with papillary thyroid cancer or a benign thyroid nodule (not recorded which). Some clones in this sample may be carry-over from other donors' samples. Both conserved end residues are part of each CDR3.

V gene: TRBV5-1; J gene: TRBJ1-6; CDR3 protein: CASSLADSYNSPLHF
V gene: TRBV5-8; J gene: TRBJ2-7; CDR3 protein: CASSRSGGGTYEQYF
V gene: TRBV9; J gene: TRBJ2-7; CDR3 protein: CASSVETTPTGQYF
V gene: TRBV27; J gene: TRBJ2-7; CDR3 protein: CASSFPDHRDRVNEQYF
V gene: TRBV7-3; J gene: TRBJ2-5; CDR3 protein: CASSRLAGETQYF
V gene: TRBV5-8; J gene: TRBJ2-2; CDR3 protein: CASSLWQNLWTGELFF
V gene: TRBV5-8; J gene: TRBJ1-2; CDR3 protein: CASSLTRTTYGYTF
V gene: TRBV4-1; J gene: TRBJ1-5; CDR3 protein: CASSQAQYSNQPQHF
V gene: TRBV6-4; J gene: TRBJ1-5; CDR3 protein: CASSQRKTGYSNQPQHF
V gene: TRBV7-2; J gene: TRBJ2-7; CDR3 protein: CASRGKGGSYEQYF
V gene: TRBV6-1; J gene: TRBJ1-2; CDR3 protein: CASSPGQGRYGYTF
V gene: TRBV6-1; J gene: TRBJ1-6; CDR3 protein: CANRQQCFGSPLHF
V gene: TRBV3-1; J gene: TRBJ2-5; CDR3 protein: CASSQLAGETQYF
V gene: TRBV6-5; J gene: TRBJ2-1; CDR3 protein: CASSQTFRGQSYNDQFF
V gene: TRBV28; J gene: TRBJ1-5; CDR3 protein: CASNTGDQPQHF
V gene: TRBV6-1; J gene: TRBJ2-5; CDR3 protein: CASSPRGGETQYF
V gene: TRBV27; J gene: TRBJ2-7; CDR3 protein: CASIGQTSGRLSSYEQYF
V gene: TRBV19; J gene: TRBJ1-1; CDR3 protein: CASSAEGTGWNTEAFF
V gene: TRBV19; J gene: TRBJ2-7; CDR3 protein: CASSISSGRFTYEQYF
V gene: TRBV6-4; J gene: TRBJ2-3; CDR3 protein: CASSDSTGADTQYF
V gene: TRBV4-2; J gene: TRBJ1-5; CDR3 protein: CASSQVGSADSANQPQHF
V gene: TRBV6-5; J gene: TRBJ2-7; CDR3 protein: CASSYSFTAGGGSKQYF
V gene: TRBV7-9; J gene: TRBJ2-7; CDR3 protein: CASLAGSSYEQYF
V gene: TRBV5-1; J gene: TRBJ2-7; CDR3 protein: CASSYTPTGFYEQYF
V gene: TRBV9; J gene: TRBJ2-7; CDR3 protein: CASSGGLAGEGYEQYF
V gene: TRBV6-1; J gene: TRBJ2-3; CDR3 protein: CATSGAYTQYF
V gene: TRBV20-1; J gene: TRBJ2-7; CDR3 protein: CSAPRGGTSGYEQYF
V gene: TRBV27; J gene: TRBJ1-6; CDR3 protein: CASSLGREDNSPLHF
V gene: TRBV5-1; J gene: TRBJ2-2; CDR3 protein: CASSLGLAAGGYTGELFF
V gene: TRBV4-2; J gene: TRBJ2-1; CDR3 protein: CASSQGMSFGEQFF
V gene: TRBV28; J gene: TRBJ2-7; CDR3 protein: CASSLSSLGYEQYF
V gene: TRBV28; J gene: TRBJ2-7; CDR3 protein: CASSFGGVGAYEQYF
V gene: TRBV5-6; J gene: TRBJ2-2; CDR3 protein: CASSLVGGELFF
V gene: TRBV7-9; J gene: TRBJ1-1; CDR3 protein: CASSLVWTPPEAFF
V gene: TRBV2; J gene: TRBJ2-2; CDR3 protein: CASTQMQGWTGELFF
V gene: TRBV20-1; J gene: TRBJ1-5; CDR3 protein: CSARDGTGSSHPQHF
V gene: TRBV28; J gene: TRBJ1-2; CDR3 protein: CAGSFSGGYTF